Following are 13 T cell receptor beta chains from one sample sequenced in a study of response to subunit inactivated influenza vaccine. TCRdb analysed the RT-PCR reads with MiXCR anew, one entry per CDR3 protein. The sample carries approximately 570,000 distinct CDR3 sequences, under 9% recorded once. The sample in question was PBMCs from blood, obtained 23 to 25 months after vaccination. The receptors were sampled from a man in his fifties or sixties who received an inactivated influenza vaccine.

In this sample, this clonotype turned up a few times. The chain has TRBV7-8 and TRBJ2-1; 7 nucleotides match TRBD2. The germline CDR1 and CDR2 sequences are SGHVS and FQNEAQ. The J segment lost 1 base and the V segment lost 0 bases, leaving 6 bases of the junction unmatched. The CDR3 has 17 residues. The CDR3 reads CASSLASRTRSYNEQFF. CDR3 coding DNA: TGTGCCAGCAGCTTAGCGTCACGGACTAGATCCTACAATGAGCAGTTCTTC.

Only a few counts were recorded for this clonotype. The genes are TRBV6-1 and TRBJ2-2, with D possibly matching TRBD1 (5 bases). Trimming pared 7 bases from V and 0 bases from J, leaving 9 bases between. Germline assignment: CDR1 MNHNS and CDR2 SASEGT. CDR3 length equals 14 residues. The CDR3 loop is CASIRTTNTGELFF. The CDR3 coding sequence is TGTGCCAGCATCCGGACAACGAACACCGGGGAGCTGTTTTTT.

This sequence joins TRBV6-1 and TRBJ2-2; D remains unclear. The germline gives CDR1 MNHNS, CDR2 SASEGT. Trimming pared 1 base from V and 6 bases from J, leaving 12 bases between. This CDR3 comprises 15 residues. CDR3 sequence (DNA): TGTGCCAGCAGTGAAGTTTACGGCTCCCCCGGGGAGCTGTTTTTT. It specifies CASSEVYGSPGELFF.

Only a few counts were recorded for this clonotype. The rearrangement joins TRBV9 to TRBJ2-1; 7 positions match TRBD2. The CDR3 is 14 residues long. The junction had 2 bases not matched to a gene; V was cut back by 0 bases and J by 5 bases. Germline V CDR1 and CDR2: SGDLS, YYNGEE. This CDR3 reads CASSVAGLNNEQFF. Written as DNA, the CDR3 is TGTGCCAGCAGCGTAGCGGGACTAAACAATGAGCAGTTCTTC. The whole variable domain, remainder taken from reference TRBV9 and TRBJ2-1, is DSGVTQTPKHLITATGQRVTLRCSPRSGDLSVYWYQQSLDQGLQFLIQYYNGEERAKGNILERFSAQQFPDLHSELNLSSLELGDSALYFCASSVAGLNNEQFFGPGTRLTVL.

This clonotype was counted only a few times. The J gene is TRBJ2-3, the V gene TRBV4-1, with 8 bases that match TRBD2. The germline gives CDR1 MGHRA, CDR2 YSYEKL. V trimming: 6 bases; J trimming: 0 bases; junction bases outside the gene matches: 8. The CDR3 extends over 16 amino acids. The CDR3 DNA sequence: TGCGCCAGCAGACGAAGCGGGGGCGGTAGCACAGATACGCAGTATTTT. Residues: CASRRSGGGSTDTQYF.

The chain joins TRBV5-1 to TRBJ1-2, with a tentative D call TRBD1 (6 bases). The V end lost 4 bases, the J end lost 6 bases, and 13 bases lay between the germline ends. In germline, CDR1 is SGHRS, CDR2 YFSETQ. The CDR3 loop spans 13 amino acids. The CDR3 bases are TGCGCCAGCAGCCAACAGGGAAGTGATGGCTACACCTTC. Encoded protein: CASSQQGSDGYTF.

This clonotype was observed at least ten times. This chain uses TRBV12-3 or TRBV12-4 with TRBJ1-2; 9 bases match TRBD1. The ends lost 7 bases at V and 2 bases at J; junction bases unmatched: 8. This CDR3 spans 15 amino acids. As DNA, the CDR3 is TGTGCCAGCAAACCTACCGGGACAGGGAACTATGGCTACACCTTC. Amino acids: CASKPTGTGNYGYTF.

The chain joins TRBV20-1 to TRBJ1-1, with D unclear. V was cut by 6 bases and J by 2 bases, with 16 bases left in between. Germline V lookup: CDR1 DFQATT, CDR2 SNEGSKA (reference sequence). The CDR3 totals 14 residues. This chain's CDR3 is CSALQPGINTEAFF. The CDR3 region has the DNA TGCAGTGCGCTACAACCAGGAATCAACACTGAAGCTTTCTTT.

As for this clonotype: The junction and the germline gene differ at one end; a read error may be behind it. This sequence joins TRBV4-3 and TRBJ2-1; 9 positions match TRBD2. Looked up from germline, CDR1 is LGHNA and CDR2 is YSLEER. CDR3 length: 17 amino acids. CDR3 coding DNA: TGCGCCAGCAGCCAAGATCGGGCTAGCGGGACCTACAACGAGCAGTTCTTC. Amino acid sequence: CASSQDRASGTYNEQFF.

The gene calls are TRBV6-1 and TRBJ1-4; 7 bases are a match to TRBD1. The CDR3 covers 18 residues. From germline, CDR1 is MNHNS and CDR2 SASEGT. V trimming: 6 bases; J trimming: 7 bases; junction bases outside the gene matches: 20. As DNA, the CDR3 is TGTGCCAGCAGAACAGGGGAGTCTTTAGCCTCCCTAAGTGAAAAACTGTTTTTT. This sequence encodes CASRTGESLASLSEKLFF.

The table lists this clonotype with many counts. This chain connects TRBV4-3 to TRBJ2-4; 7 bases are a match to TRBD2. V lost 0 bases and J lost 8; bases outside the gene matches: 10. Germline V gene lookup returns CDR1 LGHNA and CDR2 YSLEER. This CDR3 region has 16 residues. The CDR3 is CASSQDGGGSLDIQYF. The CDR3 nucleotides read TGCGCCAGCAGCCAAGATGGGGGGGGGTCCTTGGACATTCAGTACTTC.

The V call is TRBV4-3, the J call TRBJ1-5, with D unclear. Trimming removed 0 bases from V and 4 bases from J, with 7 bases in between. Germline lookup yields CDR1 LGHNA and CDR2 YSLEER. The CDR3 loop spans 14 amino acids. CDR3 sequence: CASSQDFVNQPQHF. The CDR3, as DNA: TGCGCCAGCAGCCAAGATTTCGTAAATCAGCCCCAGCATTTT.

The chain links TRBV7-9 to TRBJ2-2; no firm D call. V was trimmed by 7 bases and J by 6 bases, leaving 12 bases between them. The CDR3 covers 13 residues. CDR1 SEHNR and CDR2 FQNEAQ come from the germline V gene (reference sequence). CDR3 protein: CASTPVSAGELFF. The CDR3 coding sequence is TGTGCCAGCACTCCAGTCTCGGCCGGGGAGCTGTTTTTT.